The sequence of this TCR beta chain was determined in a study of shared clonotypes between healthy human individuals. Germline assignment: CDR1 MNHEY and CDR2 SVGAGI. The CDR3 extends over 12 amino acids. The V end was cut by 4 bases, the J end by 3 bases, with 6 bases between. Sequencing used immunoSEQ multiplex PCR; TCRdb keeps in-frame clones, though not all of them. In the table there are some 1,100,000 clones, approximately 80% of which are singletons. Points on this clone: Its antigen is currently unknown.

Findings of the study overall: Larger richness was generally estimated for naive than memory subsets. How much donors shared clonotypes was expected to be affected by sequencing depth.

The V and J genes are TRBV6-5 and TRBJ1-1; D gene unclear. The source material was memory CD4+ T cells from PBMCs. Sample subset: CD45RA-negative fraction. The receptor comes from a man younger than 35 in good health. Some clones in this sample may be carry-over from other donors' samples. The CDR3 is CASSWGYTEAFF. The CDR3 DNA reads TGTGCCAGCAGTTGGGGATACACTGAAGCTTTCTTT.